The 2 T cell receptor beta chains given below trace back to one sample, sequenced in a study of blood T cell repertoires in COVID-19. Generated by immunoSEQ multiplex PCR, the TCRdb table keeps only in-frame clones and is missing some. The sample yields roughly 180,000 clones, 87% seen once. The sequenced sample was PBMCs or T cells enriched from blood (not recorded which). The receptors stem from a woman aged 25 to 39 who had recovered from COVID-19.

This clone was observed a handful of times. V and J are TRBV5-1 and TRBJ1-2; 8 bases agree with TRBD1. The germline V gene has CDR1 SGHRS and CDR2 YFSETQ. Losses at the gene ends were 4 bases for V and 3 bases for J; bases not matched to a gene: 5. The CDR3 has 14 residues. The CDR3 DNA reads as TGCGCCAGCAGCACCTCGACAGGGGACTATGGCTACACCTTC. It specifies CASSTSTGDYGYTF. The variable domain in full, completed from reference TRBV5-1 and TRBJ1-2, reads KAGVTQTPRYLIKTRGQQVTLSCSPISGHRSVSWYQQTPGQGLQFLFEYFSETQRNKGNFPGRFSGRQFSNSRSEMNVSTLELGDSALYLCASSTSTGDYGYTFGSGTRLTVV.

The chain is built from TRBV19 and TRBJ1-2; 9 nucleotides match TRBD1. V trimming: 5 bases; J trimming: 2 bases; junction bases outside the gene matches: 21. The CDR3 has 20 amino acids. Per the germline V gene, CDR1 is LNHDA and CDR2 is SQIVND (reference sequence). CDR3 in amino acids: CASSLTLPGTGIPINYGYTF. CDR3 coding DNA: TGTGCCAGTAGTCTAACCCTGCCCGGGACAGGGATCCCCATAAACTATGGCTACACCTTC.